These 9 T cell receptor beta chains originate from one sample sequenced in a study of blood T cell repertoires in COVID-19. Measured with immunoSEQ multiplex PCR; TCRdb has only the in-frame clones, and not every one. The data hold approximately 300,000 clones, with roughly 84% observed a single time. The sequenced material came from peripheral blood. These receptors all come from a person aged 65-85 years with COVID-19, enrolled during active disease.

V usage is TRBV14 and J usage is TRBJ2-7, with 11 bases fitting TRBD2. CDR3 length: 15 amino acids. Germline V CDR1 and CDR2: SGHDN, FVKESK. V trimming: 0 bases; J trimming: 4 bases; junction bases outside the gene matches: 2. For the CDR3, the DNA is TGTGCCAGCAGCCAAGATAGCGGGAGGGGGTACGAGCAGTACTTC. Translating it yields CASSQDSGRGYEQYF. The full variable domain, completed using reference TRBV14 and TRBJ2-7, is EAGVTQFPSHSVIEKGQTVTLRCDPISGHDNLYWYRRVMGKEIKFLLHFVKESKQDESGMPNNRFLAERTGGTYSTLKVQPAELEDSGVYFCASSQDSGRGYEQYFGPGTRLTVT.

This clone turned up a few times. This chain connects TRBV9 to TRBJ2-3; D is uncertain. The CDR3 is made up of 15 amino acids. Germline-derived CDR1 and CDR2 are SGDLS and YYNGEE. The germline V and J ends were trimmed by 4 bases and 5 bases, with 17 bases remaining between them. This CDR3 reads CASSLVSSRGDTQYF. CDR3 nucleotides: TGTGCCAGCAGCCTAGTCTCCTCACGCGGAGATACGCAGTATTTT. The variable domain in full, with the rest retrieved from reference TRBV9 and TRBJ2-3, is DSGVTQTPKHLITATGQRVTLRCSPRSGDLSVYWYQQSLDQGLQFLIQYYNGEERAKGNILERFSAQQFPDLHSELNLSSLELGDSALYFCASSLVSSRGDTQYFGPGTRLTVL.

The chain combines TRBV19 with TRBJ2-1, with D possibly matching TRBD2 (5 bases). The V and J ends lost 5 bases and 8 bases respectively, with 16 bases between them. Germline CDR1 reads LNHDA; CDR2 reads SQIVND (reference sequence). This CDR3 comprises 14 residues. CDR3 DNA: TGTGCCAGTAGTGAGGTTCGGCTAGCCCATGAGCAGTTCTTC. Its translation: CASSEVRLAHEQFF.

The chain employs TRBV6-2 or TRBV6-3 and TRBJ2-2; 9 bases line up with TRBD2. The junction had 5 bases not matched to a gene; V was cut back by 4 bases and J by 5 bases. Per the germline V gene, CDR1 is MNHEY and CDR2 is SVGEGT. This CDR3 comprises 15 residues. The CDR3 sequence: CASSSGLAITGELFF. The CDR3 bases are TGTGCCAGCAGTTCGGGACTAGCTATTACCGGGGAGCTGTTTTTT.

This CDR3 is CASSAEGAGLSTEAFF. For the CDR3, the DNA is TGTGCCAGCAGCGCCGAGGGTGCGGGGTTGAGCACTGAAGCTTTCTTT. V usage is TRBV9 and J usage is TRBJ1-1; no firm D call. The germline V and J ends were trimmed by 3 bases and 4 bases, with 19 bases remaining between them. The CDR3 spans 16 residues. Germline CDR1 reads SGDLS; CDR2 reads YYNGEE.

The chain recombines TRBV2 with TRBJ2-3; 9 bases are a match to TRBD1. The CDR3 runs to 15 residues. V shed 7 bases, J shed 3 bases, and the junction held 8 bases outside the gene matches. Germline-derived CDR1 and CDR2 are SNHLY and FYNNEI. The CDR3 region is CASTTNRGRTDTQYF. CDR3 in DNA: TGTGCCAGCACCACAAACAGGGGGCGAACAGATACGCAGTATTTT.

DNA of the CDR3: TGCGCCAGCAGCCCCCCGGGACAGGGTAGGGCCGGGGAGCTGTTTTTT. This codes for CASSPPGQGRAGELFF. The rearrangement uses TRBV5-1 and TRBJ2-2; 9 nucleotides align to TRBD1. The CDR3 loop spans 16 amino acids. The germline CDR1 and CDR2 sequences are SGHRS and YFSETQ. Losses at the gene ends were 4 bases for V and 6 bases for J; bases not matched to a gene: 10. Variable domain in full (rest from reference TRBV5-1 and TRBJ2-2): KAGVTQTPRYLIKTRGQQVTLSCSPISGHRSVSWYQQTPGQGLQFLFEYFSETQRNKGNFPGRFSGRQFSNSRSEMNVSTLELGDSALYLCASSPPGQGRAGELFFGEGSRLTVL.

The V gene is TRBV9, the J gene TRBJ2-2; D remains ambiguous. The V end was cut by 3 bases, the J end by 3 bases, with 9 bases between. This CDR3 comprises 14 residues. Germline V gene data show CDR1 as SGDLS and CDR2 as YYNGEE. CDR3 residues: CASSAPSYTGELFF. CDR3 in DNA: TGTGCCAGCAGCGCCCCTAGTTACACCGGGGAGCTGTTTTTT.

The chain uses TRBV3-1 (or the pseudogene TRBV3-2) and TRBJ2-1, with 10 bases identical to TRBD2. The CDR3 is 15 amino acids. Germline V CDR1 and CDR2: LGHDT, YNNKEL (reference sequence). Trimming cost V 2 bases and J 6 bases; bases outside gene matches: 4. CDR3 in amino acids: CASSQLAGVINEQFF. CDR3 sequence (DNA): TGTGCCAGCAGCCAACTAGCGGGAGTTATCAATGAGCAGTTCTTC.